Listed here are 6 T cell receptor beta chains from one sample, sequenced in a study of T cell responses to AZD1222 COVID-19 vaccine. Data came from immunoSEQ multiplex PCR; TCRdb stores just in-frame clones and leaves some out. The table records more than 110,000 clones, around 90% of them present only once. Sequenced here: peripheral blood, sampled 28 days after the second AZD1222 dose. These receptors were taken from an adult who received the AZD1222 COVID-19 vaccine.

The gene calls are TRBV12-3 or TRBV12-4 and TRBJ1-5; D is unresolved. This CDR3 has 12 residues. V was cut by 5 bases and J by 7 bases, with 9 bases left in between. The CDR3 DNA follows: TGTGCCAGCAGTCCGACCGAACAGCCCCAGCATTTT. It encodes CASSPTEQPQHF.

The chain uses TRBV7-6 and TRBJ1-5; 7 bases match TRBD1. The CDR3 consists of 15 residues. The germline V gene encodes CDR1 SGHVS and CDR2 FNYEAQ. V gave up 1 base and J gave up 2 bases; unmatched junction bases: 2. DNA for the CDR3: TGTGCCAGCAGCTTAGGACAGGGACGCAATCAGCCCCAGCATTTT. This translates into CASSLGQGRNQPQHF.

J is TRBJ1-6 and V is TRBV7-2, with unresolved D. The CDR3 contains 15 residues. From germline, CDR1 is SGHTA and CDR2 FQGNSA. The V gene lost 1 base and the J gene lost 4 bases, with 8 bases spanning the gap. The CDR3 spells CASSLGEGYNSPLHF. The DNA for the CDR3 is TGTGCCAGCAGCTTAGGGGAGGGTTATAATTCACCCCTCCACTTT.

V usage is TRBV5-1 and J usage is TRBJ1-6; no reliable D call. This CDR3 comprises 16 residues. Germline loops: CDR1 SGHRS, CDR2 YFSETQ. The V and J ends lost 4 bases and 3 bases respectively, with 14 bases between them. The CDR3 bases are TGCGCCAGCAGCCGGAATGCGGAAAGCTATAATTCACCCCTCCACTTT. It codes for CASSRNAESYNSPLHF.

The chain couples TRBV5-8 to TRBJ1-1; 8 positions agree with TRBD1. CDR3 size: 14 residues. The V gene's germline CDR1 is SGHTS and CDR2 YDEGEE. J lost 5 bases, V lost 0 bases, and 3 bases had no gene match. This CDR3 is CASSLGQGWTEAFF. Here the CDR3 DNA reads TGTGCCAGCAGCTTGGGACAGGGGTGGACTGAAGCTTTCTTT.

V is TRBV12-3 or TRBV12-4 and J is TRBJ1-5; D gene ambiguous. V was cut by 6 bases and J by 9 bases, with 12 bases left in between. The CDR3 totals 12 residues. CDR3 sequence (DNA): TGTGCCAGCAGATCCGACTGGGGGCCCCAGCATTTT. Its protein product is CASRSDWGPQHF.